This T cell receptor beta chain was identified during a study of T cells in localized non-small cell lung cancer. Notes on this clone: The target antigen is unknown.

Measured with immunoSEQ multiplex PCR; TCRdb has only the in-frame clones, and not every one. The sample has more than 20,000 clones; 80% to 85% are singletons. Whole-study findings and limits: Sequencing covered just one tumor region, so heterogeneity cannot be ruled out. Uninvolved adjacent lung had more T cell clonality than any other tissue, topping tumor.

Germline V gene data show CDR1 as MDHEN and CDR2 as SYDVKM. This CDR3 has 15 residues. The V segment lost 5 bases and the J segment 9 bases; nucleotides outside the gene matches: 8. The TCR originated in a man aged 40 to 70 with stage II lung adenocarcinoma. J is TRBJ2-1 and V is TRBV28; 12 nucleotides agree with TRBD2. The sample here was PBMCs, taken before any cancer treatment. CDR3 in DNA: TGTGCCAGCAGTGGGCTAGCGGGAGGGCCAGGTGAGCAGTTCTTC. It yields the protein CASSGLAGGPGEQFF.